A single sample gave rise to the 20 T cell receptor beta chains below, sequenced in a study of blood T cell repertoires in COVID-19. The table came from immunoSEQ multiplex PCR; TCRdb's copy has only in-frame clones and leaves some out. The sample contains 350,000 to 450,000 clones, about 87% of which appear only once. Sequencing was done on a sample of peripheral blood. Receptors originate from a human donor in a cohort sampled during active COVID-19.

CDR3 coding DNA: TGTGCCAGCAGTTACGCAGGGCATGCTTTCTTT. Translating it yields CASSYAGHAFF. The chain combines TRBV6-5 with TRBJ1-1, with a weak D call TRBD1 (5 bases). This CDR3 comprises 11 residues. Germline CDR1 MNHEY, CDR2 SVGAGI. Trimming pared 2 bases from V and 11 bases from J, leaving 9 bases between.

The rearrangement links TRBV2 to TRBJ2-5; TRBD2 is a possible D gene (7 bases). The CDR3 runs to 15 residues. The V end lost 6 bases, the J end lost 0 bases, and 14 bases lay between the germline ends. CDR1 is SNHLY and CDR2 is FYNNEI in the germline V gene. In DNA, the CDR3 is TGTGCCAGCAGCGCACAGGGAGGGAACCAAGAGACCCAGTACTTC. It yields the protein CASSAQGGNQETQYF.

The chain links TRBV3-1 (or the pseudogene TRBV3-2) to TRBJ1-1, with D tentatively TRBD1 (5 bases). Trimming removed 4 bases from V and 8 bases from J, with 26 bases in between. The germline CDR1 and CDR2 sequences are LGHDT and YNNKEL (reference sequence). This CDR3 has 17 residues. The CDR3 DNA reads TGTGCCAGCAGCCCACTTGGGCAGGGAGGTGGGCAAGGGGAAGCTTTCTTT. It specifies CASSPLGQGGGQGEAFF.

Notes on this clone: Relative to the germline gene, one junction end is altered; a read error may explain this. The gene calls are TRBV4-1 and TRBJ2-7, with D maybe TRBD2 (5 bases). CDR3 size: 15 residues. Per the germline V gene, CDR1 is MGHRA and CDR2 is YSYEKL. The CDR3 is CASSKEGGLLYEQYF. CDR3 coding DNA: TGCGCCAGCAGCAAAGAGGGTGGACTGCTGTACGAGCAGTACTTC.

The rearrangement uses TRBV30 and TRBJ2-1; 7 bases are shared with TRBD2. V lost 4 bases, J lost 2 bases, and 5 bases stayed unmatched. The CDR3 runs 14 residues. Germline values: CDR1 GTSNPN, CDR2 SVGIG (reference sequence). Written as DNA, the CDR3 is TGTGCCTGGAATCTGGCGGGAGCCTACAATGAGCAGTTCTTC. Translation: CAWNLAGAYNEQFF.

The chain recombines TRBV19 with TRBJ2-7; 8 bases fit TRBD2. V trimming: 0 bases; J trimming: 5 bases; junction bases outside the gene matches: 12. CDR3 length equals 17 residues. Looked up from germline, CDR1 is LNHDA and CDR2 is SQIVND (reference sequence). The CDR3 loop reads CASSIDPPGGGKDEQYF. The CDR3 nucleotides are TGTGCCAGTAGTATAGACCCACCGGGCGGGGGGAAGGACGAGCAGTACTTC.

The V call is TRBV5-1, the J call TRBJ1-3; D gene ambiguous. The germline V gene has CDR1 SGHRS and CDR2 YFSETQ. The V end lost 4 bases, the J end lost 4 bases, and 9 bases lay between the germline ends. This CDR3 spans 13 amino acids. The CDR3 loop is CASSADIGNTIYF. CDR3 DNA: TGCGCCAGCAGCGCAGACATCGGAAACACCATATATTTT.

The rearrangement uses TRBV28 and TRBJ2-2; 8 bases align to TRBD1. The length of the CDR3 is 15 residues. Germline-derived CDR1 and CDR2 are MDHEN and SYDVKM. With 2 bases clipped from V and 5 bases from J, the junction kept 4 bases outside the gene matches. The CDR3 nucleotides are TGTGCCAGCAGTTTACAGGGGGCCAAAACCGGGGAGCTGTTTTTT. Translating gives CASSLQGAKTGELFF.

The rearrangement uses TRBV19 and TRBJ1-6, with 8 bases lining up with TRBD1. Germline CDR1 LNHDA, CDR2 SQIVND (reference sequence). CDR3 length equals 13 residues. J was trimmed by 8 bases and V by 6 bases; bases with no gene match: 3. This chain's CDR3 is CASRPTGDSPLHF. CDR3 in DNA: TGTGCCAGTAGGCCGACAGGGGATTCACCCCTCCACTTT.

The chain couples TRBV29-1 to TRBJ2-3; D remains unclear. CDR3 size: 14 residues. Trimming took off 6 bases at V and 6 bases at J, with 19 bases between the two ends. Germline CDR1 reads SQVTM; CDR2 reads ANQGSEA. The CDR3 loop is CSVHERAAPDTQYF. The CDR3 DNA is TGCAGCGTGCACGAGAGAGCCGCCCCCGATACGCAGTATTTT.

This chain uses TRBV30 with TRBJ2-7; 8 bases match TRBD2. The CDR3 contains 15 residues. The junction had 6 bases not matched to a gene; V was cut back by 0 bases and J by 2 bases. Germline lookup yields CDR1 GTSNPN and CDR2 SVGIG (reference sequence). In DNA, the CDR3 is TGTGCCTGGAGTGTTGTCTTAGCGGGACCCTACGAGCAGTACTTC. Translation gives CAWSVVLAGPYEQYF.

In its sample, this clone was seen a few times. This chain uses TRBV28 with TRBJ2-7; the D is unclear. CDR3 length: 15 residues. Germline values: CDR1 MDHEN, CDR2 SYDVKM. V was shortened by 6 bases and J by 2 bases, with 17 bases between the two germline ends. For the CDR3, the DNA is TGTGCCAGCAGCCCAAACCCCGACGGAGCCTACGAGCAGTACTTC. Protein product: CASSPNPDGAYEQYF.

V is TRBV2 and J is TRBJ1-1; 10 bases map to TRBD1. The CDR3 length is 15 residues. Germline lookup yields CDR1 SNHLY and CDR2 FYNNEI. J lost 11 bases, V lost 7 bases, and 16 bases had no gene match. CDR3 coding DNA: TGTGCCAGCACCACCGACAGGGGGCTTCTCTCTCTCGCTTTCTTT. This sequence encodes CASTTDRGLLSLAFF.

This clone was seen ten or more times. V and J are TRBV6-2 or TRBV6-3 and TRBJ2-2; 10 bases are shared with TRBD2. Germline V gene lookup returns CDR1 MNHEY and CDR2 SVGEGT. V lost 5 bases, J lost 4 bases, and 1 base stayed unmatched. The CDR3 sequence is 14 residues long. Written as DNA, the CDR3 is TGTGCCAGCAGTAGCGGGGGGGCCACCGGGGAGCTGTTTTTT. Translating gives CASSSGGATGELFF.

This chain joins TRBV6-2 or TRBV6-3 and TRBJ1-2; the match to TRBD1 covers 10 bases. The CDR3 is made up of 13 amino acids. Germline CDR1 MNHEY, CDR2 SVGEGT. Trimming cost V 5 bases and J 7 bases; bases outside gene matches: 4. The CDR3 DNA sequence: TGTGCCAGCAGTAAGACAGGGGGCTCTGGCTACACCTTC. It yields the protein CASSKTGGSGYTF.

The CDR3 reads CASSPTSASTDTQYF. The CDR3 DNA is TGTGCCAGCAGCCCAACTAGCGCTAGCACAGATACGCAGTATTTT. The chain joins TRBV5-4 to TRBJ2-3; 7 bases line up with TRBD2. This CDR3 has 15 residues. V trimming: 4 bases; J trimming: 0 bases; junction bases outside the gene matches: 5. CDR1 and CDR2 (germline): SGHNT, YYREEE (reference sequence).

Only one count was recorded for this clone. J is TRBJ1-2 and V is TRBV19; D remains ambiguous. CDR3 length equals 13 residues. The germline CDR1 and CDR2 sequences are LNHDA and SQIVND (reference sequence). The V and J ends lost 6 bases and 7 bases respectively, with 15 bases between them. The CDR3 coding sequence is TGTGCCAGTAGGCCTCCCGGCCGCGGTGGCTACACCTTC. This gives the protein CASRPPGRGGYTF.

This rearrangement joins TRBV3-1 (or the pseudogene TRBV3-2) to TRBJ2-3; 9 bases align to TRBD2. The V and J ends lost 0 bases and 4 bases, in that order; junction bases with no gene match: 8. The CDR3 totals 17 residues. Germline CDR1 LGHDT, CDR2 YNNKEL (reference sequence). CDR3 DNA: TGTGCCAGCAGCCAAGATCCCGCTAGCGGGGTTGCAGATACGCAGTATTTT. As protein: CASSQDPASGVADTQYF.

This clone has more than one count but fewer than ten. V and J are TRBV2 and TRBJ1-5; possibly TRBD1 for D (5 bases). V was pared by 4 bases and J by 0 bases, with 10 bases between. The CDR3 is 15 residues long. CDR1 and CDR2 (germline): SNHLY, FYNNEI. The CDR3 coding sequence is TGTGCCAGCAGTGCCAGGGAGGCTAGCAATCAGCCCCAGCATTTT. Translating it yields CASSAREASNQPQHF.

The gene calls are TRBV6-5 and TRBJ1-1, with 8 bases that match TRBD1. Looked up from germline, CDR1 is MNHEY and CDR2 is SVGAGI. Unmatched junction bases numbered 7, after V lost 5 bases and J lost 5 bases. The CDR3 runs 14 residues. The CDR3 sequence: CASSPRTGRTEAFF. In nucleotides, the CDR3 is TGTGCCAGCAGTCCCCGGACAGGGAGGACTGAAGCTTTCTTT.